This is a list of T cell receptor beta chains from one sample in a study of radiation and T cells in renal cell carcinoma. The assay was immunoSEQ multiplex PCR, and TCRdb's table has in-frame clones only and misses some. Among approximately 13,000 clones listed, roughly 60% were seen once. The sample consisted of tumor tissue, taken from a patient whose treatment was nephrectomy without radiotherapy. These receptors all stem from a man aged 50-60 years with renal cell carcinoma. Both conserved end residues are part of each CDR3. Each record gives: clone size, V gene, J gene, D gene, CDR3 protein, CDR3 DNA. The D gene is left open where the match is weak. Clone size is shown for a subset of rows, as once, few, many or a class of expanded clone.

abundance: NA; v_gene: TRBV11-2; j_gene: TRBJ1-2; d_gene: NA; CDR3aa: CASSSETPTLFYGYTF; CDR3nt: TGTGCCAGCAGCTCGGAGACCCCAACACTCTTCTATGGCTACACCTTC
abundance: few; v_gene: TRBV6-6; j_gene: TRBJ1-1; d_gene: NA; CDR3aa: CASTRLKGDSEAFF; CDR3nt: TGTGCCAGCACCCGCCTCAAGGGGGATAGTGAAGCTTTCTTT
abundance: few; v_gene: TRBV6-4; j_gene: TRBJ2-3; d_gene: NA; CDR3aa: CASSDTSWDTQYF; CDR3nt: TGTGCCAGCAGTGATACTAGCTGGGATACGCAGTATTTT
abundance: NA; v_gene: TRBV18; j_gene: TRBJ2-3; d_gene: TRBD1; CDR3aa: CASSPPTGTASNTQYF; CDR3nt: TGTGCCAGCTCTCCTCCTACGGGGACAGCCTCTAATACGCAGTATTTT
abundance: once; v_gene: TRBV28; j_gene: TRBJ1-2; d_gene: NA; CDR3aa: CASSPPGVWGYTF; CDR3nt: TGTGCCAGCAGTCCCCCTGGGGTTTGGGGCTACACCTTC
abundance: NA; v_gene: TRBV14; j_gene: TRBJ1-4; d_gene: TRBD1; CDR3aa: CASSQDLSGTGPLGGEKLFF; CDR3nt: TGTGCCAGCAGCCAAGACCTGTCCGGGACAGGGCCTCTCGGAGGTGAAAAACTGTTTTTT
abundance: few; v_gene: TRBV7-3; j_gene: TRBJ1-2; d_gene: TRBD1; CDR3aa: CASSLQGQGYGYTF; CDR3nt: TGTGCCAGCAGCCTACAGGGGCAGGGCTATGGCTACACCTTC
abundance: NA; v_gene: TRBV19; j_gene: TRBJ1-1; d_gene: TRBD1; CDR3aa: CASSIKGQAEAFF; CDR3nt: TGTGCCAGTAGTATAAAAGGACAGGCAGAAGCTTTCTTT
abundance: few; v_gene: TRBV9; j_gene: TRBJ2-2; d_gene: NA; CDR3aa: CASSVGIGQNTGELFF; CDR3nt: TGTGCCAGCAGCGTAGGGATAGGGCAGAACACCGGGGAGCTGTTTTTT
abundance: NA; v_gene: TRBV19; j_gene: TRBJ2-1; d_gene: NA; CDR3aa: CASSIGRGLDEQFF; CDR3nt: TGTGCCAGTAGTATTGGGAGGGGGCTGGATGAGCAGTTCTTC
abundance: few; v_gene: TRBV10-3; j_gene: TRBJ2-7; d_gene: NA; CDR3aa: CAISMTADEQYF; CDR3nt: TGTGCCATCAGTATGACCGCTGACGAGCAGTACTTC
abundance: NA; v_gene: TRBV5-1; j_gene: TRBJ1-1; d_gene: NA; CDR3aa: CASSLAVHTEAFF; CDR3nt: TGCGCCAGCAGCTTGGCAGTACATACTGAAGCTTTCTTT
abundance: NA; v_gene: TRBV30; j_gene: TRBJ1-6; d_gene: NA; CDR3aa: CAWSSALPGDYYNSPLHF; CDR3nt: TGTGCCTGGAGTTCAGCCCTACCGGGGGACTACTATAATTCACCCCTCCACTTT
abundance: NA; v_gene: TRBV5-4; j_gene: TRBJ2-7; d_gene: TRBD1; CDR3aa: CASSRDRDLSYEQYF; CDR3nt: TGTGCCAGCAGCCGGGACAGGGACCTCTCCTACGAGCAGTACTTC
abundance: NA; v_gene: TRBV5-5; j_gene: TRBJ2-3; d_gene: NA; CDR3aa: CASSRSPHTDTQYF; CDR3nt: TGTGCCAGCAGCCGCTCCCCGCACACAGATACGCAGTATTTT
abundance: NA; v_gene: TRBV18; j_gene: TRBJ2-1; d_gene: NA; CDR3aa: CASSPVLGGDNEQFF; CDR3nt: TGTGCCAGCTCACCCGTCCTCGGAGGGGATAATGAGCAGTTCTTC
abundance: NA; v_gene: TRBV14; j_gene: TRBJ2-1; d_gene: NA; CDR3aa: CASSQEPPQGSARWSSYNEQFF; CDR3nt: TGTGCCAGCAGCCAAGAGCCTCCCCAGGGAAGCGCTCGATGGAGCTCCTACAATGAGCAGTTCTTC
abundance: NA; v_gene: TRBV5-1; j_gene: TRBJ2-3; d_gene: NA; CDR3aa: CASSLTAGRGTTDTQYF; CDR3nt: TGCGCCAGCAGCTTGACGGCAGGGAGAGGGACCACAGATACGCAGTATTTT
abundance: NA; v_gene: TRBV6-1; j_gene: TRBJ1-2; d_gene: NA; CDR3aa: CASTNTGQRYGYTF; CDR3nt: TGTGCCAGCACCAACACAGGGCAACGCTATGGCTACACCTTC
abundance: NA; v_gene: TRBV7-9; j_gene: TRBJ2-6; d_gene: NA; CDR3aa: CASSLAFNSGANVLTF; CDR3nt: TGTGCCAGCAGCTTAGCTTTTAACTCTGGGGCCAACGTCCTGACTTTC
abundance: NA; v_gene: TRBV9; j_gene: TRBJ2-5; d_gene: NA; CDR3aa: CASSSAAGQETQYF; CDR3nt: TGTGCCAGCAGCTCCGCGGCGGGGCAAGAGACCCAGTACTTC
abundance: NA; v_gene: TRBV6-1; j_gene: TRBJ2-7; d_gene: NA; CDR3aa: CASIREGAYEQYF; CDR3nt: TGTGCCAGCATAAGGGAGGGGGCCTACGAGCAGTACTTC
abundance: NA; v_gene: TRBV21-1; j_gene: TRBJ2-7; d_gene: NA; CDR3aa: CASSKVRQRGDRPSTYEQYF; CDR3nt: TGTGCCAGCAGCAAAGTCCGGCAGCGGGGGGACCGCCCTTCAACCTACGAGCAGTACTTC
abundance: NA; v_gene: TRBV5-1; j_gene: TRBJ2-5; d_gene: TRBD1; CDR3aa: CASSRDRGETQYF; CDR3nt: TGCGCCAGCAGCCGGGACAGGGGAGAGACCCAGTACTTC
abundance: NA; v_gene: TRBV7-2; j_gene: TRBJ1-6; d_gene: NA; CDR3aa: CASSPGAGSSPLHF; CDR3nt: TGTGCCAGCAGCCCAGGGGCGGGGAGTTCACCCCTCCACTTT
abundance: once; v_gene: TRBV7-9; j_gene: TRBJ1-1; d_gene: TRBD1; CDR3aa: CASSLGQGASPNTEAFF; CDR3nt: TGTGCCAGCAGCTTAGGGCAGGGGGCTTCCCCAAACACTGAAGCTTTCTTT
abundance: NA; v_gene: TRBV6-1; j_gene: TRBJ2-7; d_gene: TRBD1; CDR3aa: CASREVGQGAYEQYF; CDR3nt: TGTGCCAGCAGGGAGGTGGGACAGGGGGCCTACGAGCAGTACTTC
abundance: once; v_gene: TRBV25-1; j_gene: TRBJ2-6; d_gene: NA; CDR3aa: CASSGRGFGANVLTF; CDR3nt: TGTGCCAGCAGTGGCAGGGGCTTTGGGGCCAACGTCCTGACTTTC
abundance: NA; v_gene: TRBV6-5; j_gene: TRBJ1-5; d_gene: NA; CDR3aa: CASSTVGQPQHF; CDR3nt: TGTGCCAGCAGTACGGTCGGTCAGCCCCAGCATTTT
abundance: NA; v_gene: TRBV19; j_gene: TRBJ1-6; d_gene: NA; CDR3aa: CASGQVNSPLHF; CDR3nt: TGTGCCAGTGGGCAGGTTAATTCACCCCTCCACTTT
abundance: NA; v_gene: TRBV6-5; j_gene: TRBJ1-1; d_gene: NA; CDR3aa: CASSTNTEAFF; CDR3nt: TGTGCCAGCAGCACCAACACTGAAGCTTTCTTT
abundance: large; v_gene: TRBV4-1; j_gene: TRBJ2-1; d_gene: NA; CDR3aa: CASSQGNEQFF; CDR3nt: TGCGCCAGCAGCCAAGGGAATGAGCAGTTCTTC
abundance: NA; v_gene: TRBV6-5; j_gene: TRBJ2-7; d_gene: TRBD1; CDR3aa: CASSYSGTGGSYEQYF; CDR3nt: TGTGCCAGCAGTTACTCAGGGACAGGGGGTAGCTACGAGCAGTACTTC
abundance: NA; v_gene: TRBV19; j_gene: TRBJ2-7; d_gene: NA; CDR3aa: CASSIYLEGEQYF; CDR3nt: TGTGCCAGTAGTATTTATCTAGAAGGGGAGCAGTACTTC